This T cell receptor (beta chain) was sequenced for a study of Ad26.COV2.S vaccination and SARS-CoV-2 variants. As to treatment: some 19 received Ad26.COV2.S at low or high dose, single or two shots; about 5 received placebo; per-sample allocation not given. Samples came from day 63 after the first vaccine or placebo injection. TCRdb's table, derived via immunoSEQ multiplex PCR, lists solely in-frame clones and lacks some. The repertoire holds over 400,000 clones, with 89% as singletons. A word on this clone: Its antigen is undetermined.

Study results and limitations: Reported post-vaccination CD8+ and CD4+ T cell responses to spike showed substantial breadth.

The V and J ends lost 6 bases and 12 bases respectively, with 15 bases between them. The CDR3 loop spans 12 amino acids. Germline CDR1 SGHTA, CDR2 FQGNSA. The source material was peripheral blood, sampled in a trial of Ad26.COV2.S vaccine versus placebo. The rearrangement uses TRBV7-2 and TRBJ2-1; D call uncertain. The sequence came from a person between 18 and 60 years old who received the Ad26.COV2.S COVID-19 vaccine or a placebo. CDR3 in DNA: TGTGCCAGCAGTCGCGGACCTTATGGGCAGTTCTTC. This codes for CASSRGPYGQFF.